The rows below give T cell receptor beta chains drawn from one sample of a study of blood T cell repertoires in COVID-19. Assay: immunoSEQ multiplex PCR; the TCRdb copy retains only in-frame clones and omits some. The top ten clones hold over 8.5% of a sample with almost 300,000 clones, roughly 91% of them seen once. The sequencing input was peripheral blood. These receptor sequences come from a woman aged 30 to 39 with COVID-19, enrolled during active disease. CDR3s include the opening cysteine and the closing phenylalanine or tryptophan. Each record gives: CDR3 protein, CDR3 DNA, clone size, D gene, J gene, V gene. D genes are given only for firm matches. Some rows mark clone size as missing; the rest say once, few, many or name a class of expanded clone.

CDR3 protein: CASSQLWGPTYEQYF
CDR3 DNA: TGTGCCAGCAGCCAATTGTGGGGCCCGACCTACGAGCAGTACTTC
clone size: -
D gene: -
J gene: TRBJ2-7
V gene: TRBV14

CDR3 protein: CASSSHGRDGYTF
CDR3 DNA: TGTGCCAGTAGTTCCCACGGCAGGGATGGCTACACCTTC
clone size: -
D gene: -
J gene: TRBJ1-2
V gene: TRBV19

CDR3 protein: CASSSPTGGGELFF
CDR3 DNA: TGTGCCAGCAGCTCTCCGACAGGCGGCGGGGAGCTGTTTTTT
clone size: -
D gene: -
J gene: TRBJ2-2
V gene: TRBV11-2

CDR3 protein: CASSLQGANGYTF
CDR3 DNA: TGTGCCAGCAGCTTACAGGGGGCTAATGGCTACACCTTC
clone size: -
D gene: TRBD1
J gene: TRBJ1-2
V gene: TRBV7-9

CDR3 protein: CASRAQGTDTQYF
CDR3 DNA: TGTGCCAGCAGAGCCCAGGGTACAGATACGCAGTATTTT
clone size: -
D gene: -
J gene: TRBJ2-3
V gene: TRBV6-5

CDR3 protein: CASSYSAYYGYTF
CDR3 DNA: TGTGCCAGCAGTTACTCGGCATACTATGGCTACACCTTC
clone size: -
D gene: -
J gene: TRBJ1-2
V gene: TRBV6-6

CDR3 protein: CASSLGGNFEKLFF
CDR3 DNA: TGCGCCAGCAGCCTCGGGGGGAACTTTGAAAAACTGTTTTTT
clone size: -
D gene: -
J gene: TRBJ1-4
V gene: TRBV4-1

CDR3 protein: CASSITPGQYNEQFF
CDR3 DNA: TGTGCCAGTAGTATAACCCCGGGACAGTACAATGAGCAGTTCTTC
clone size: -
D gene: TRBD1
J gene: TRBJ2-1
V gene: TRBV19

CDR3 protein: CASSQDGAGLNTEAFF
CDR3 DNA: TGCGCCAGCAGCCAAGATGGTGCAGGGTTGAACACTGAAGCTTTCTTT
clone size: -
D gene: -
J gene: TRBJ1-1
V gene: TRBV4-1

CDR3 protein: CASSPRTGWDEQFF
CDR3 DNA: TGTGCCAGCAGCCCCCGGACAGGGTGGGATGAGCAGTTCTTC
clone size: -
D gene: TRBD1
J gene: TRBJ2-1
V gene: TRBV7-2

CDR3 protein: CASSQAGTVRYGYTF
CDR3 DNA: TGCGCCAGCAGCCAGGCCGGGACAGTTCGCTATGGCTACACCTTC
clone size: -
D gene: TRBD1
J gene: TRBJ1-2
V gene: TRBV4-1

CDR3 protein: CASSLSQNGELFF
CDR3 DNA: TGTGCCAGCAGCTTAAGCCAAAACGGGGAGCTGTTTTTT
clone size: -
D gene: -
J gene: TRBJ2-2
V gene: TRBV5-4

CDR3 protein: CASSSGQFSRGLFF
CDR3 DNA: TGTGCCAGCAGTTCTGGACAGTTCTCGCGCGGACTGTTTTTT
clone size: -
D gene: -
J gene: TRBJ1-4
V gene: TRBV28

CDR3 protein: CASSLTGGYGYTF
CDR3 DNA: TGTGCCAGCAGTTTAACAGGGGGCTATGGCTACACCTTC
clone size: few
D gene: TRBD1
J gene: TRBJ1-2
V gene: TRBV27

CDR3 protein: CASSQGSAPGGYTF
CDR3 DNA: TGTGCCAGCAGCCAAGGGTCGGCTCCGGGGGGCTACACCTTC
clone size: -
D gene: -
J gene: TRBJ1-2
V gene: TRBV3-1/TRBV3-2

CDR3 protein: CASSYGGGGSYNEQFF
CDR3 DNA: TGTGCCAGCAGTTACGGGGGGGGAGGGTCCTACAATGAGCAGTTCTTC
clone size: -
D gene: TRBD2
J gene: TRBJ2-1
V gene: TRBV6-5

CDR3 protein: CASSSPWGGAFYEQYF
CDR3 DNA: TGTGCCAGCAGTTCCCCGTGGGGGGGGGCCTTTTACGAGCAGTACTTC
clone size: -
D gene: -
J gene: TRBJ2-7
V gene: TRBV27

CDR3 protein: CASSPAPGGLGYTF
CDR3 DNA: TGTGCCAGCAGCCCTGCCCCGGGGGGCCTCGGCTACACCTTC
clone size: -
D gene: -
J gene: TRBJ1-2
V gene: TRBV6-6

CDR3 protein: CASSYSAGTGVNSYTF
CDR3 DNA: TGTGCCAGCAGTTACTCCGCGGGGACGGGAGTCAATAGCTACACCTTC
clone size: -
D gene: -
J gene: TRBJ1-2
V gene: TRBV27

CDR3 protein: CASSREPGLAGGFQKTQYF
CDR3 DNA: TGTGCCAGCAGCCGTGAGCCGGGACTAGCGGGGGGGTTTCAAAAGACCCAGTACTTC
clone size: -
D gene: TRBD2
J gene: TRBJ2-5
V gene: TRBV7-6

CDR3 protein: CASSQDRKNSPLHF
CDR3 DNA: TGTGCCAGCTCGCAGGACAGGAAGAATTCACCCCTCCACTTT
clone size: -
D gene: TRBD1
J gene: TRBJ1-6
V gene: TRBV18

CDR3 protein: CASSLGQNYGYTF
CDR3 DNA: TGTGCCAGCAGTTTGGGGCAGAACTATGGCTACACCTTC
clone size: few
D gene: -
J gene: TRBJ1-2
V gene: TRBV27

CDR3 protein: CASSTTGGRSKETQYF
CDR3 DNA: TGTGCCAGCAGTACTACGGGAGGCAGGTCTAAGGAGACCCAGTACTTC
clone size: -
D gene: TRBD2
J gene: TRBJ2-5
V gene: TRBV6-6

CDR3 protein: CARSLKWRANQPQHF
CDR3 DNA: TGTGCCAGAAGCTTGAAATGGCGGGCCAATCAGCCCCAGCATTTT
clone size: -
D gene: -
J gene: TRBJ1-5
V gene: TRBV5-3

CDR3 protein: CASSLSGMSPLHF
CDR3 DNA: TGCGCCAGCAGCTTGTCAGGCATGTCACCCCTCCACTTT
clone size: -
D gene: -
J gene: TRBJ1-6
V gene: TRBV5-1

CDR3 protein: CATWTGHLYEQYF
CDR3 DNA: TGTGCCACCTGGACAGGGCATCTCTACGAGCAGTACTTC
clone size: once
D gene: TRBD1
J gene: TRBJ2-7
V gene: TRBV28

CDR3 protein: CASSARQGSATEAFF
CDR3 DNA: TGTGCCAGCAGCGCCAGACAGGGGAGTGCGACTGAAGCTTTCTTT
clone size: -
D gene: TRBD1
J gene: TRBJ1-1
V gene: TRBV5-4

CDR3 protein: CASSSTGAGDSPLHF
CDR3 DNA: TGTGCCAGCAGCTCTACAGGGGCGGGTGATTCACCCCTCCACTTT
clone size: -
D gene: TRBD1
J gene: TRBJ1-6
V gene: TRBV7-9

CDR3 protein: CASSPIVRGRGETQYF
CDR3 DNA: TGTGCCAGCAGCCCCATTGTGAGGGGGCGAGGGGAGACCCAGTACTTC
clone size: -
D gene: TRBD1
J gene: TRBJ2-5
V gene: TRBV7-9

CDR3 protein: CASYQGGTEAFF
CDR3 DNA: TGTGCCAGTTATCAGGGAGGAACTGAAGCTTTCTTT
clone size: -
D gene: -
J gene: TRBJ1-1
V gene: TRBV19

CDR3 protein: CASSLNRQSNQPQHF
CDR3 DNA: TGTGCCAGCAGCTTAAACAGACAGTCTAATCAGCCCCAGCATTTT
clone size: -
D gene: -
J gene: TRBJ1-5
V gene: TRBV7-2

CDR3 protein: CASSHRGNPSTDTQYF
CDR3 DNA: TGTGCCAGCAGTCATCGGGGGAACCCGAGCACAGATACGCAGTATTTT
clone size: -
D gene: -
J gene: TRBJ2-3
V gene: TRBV27

CDR3 protein: CASSTRQGEAKNIQYF
CDR3 DNA: TGTGCCAGCAGTACCCGACAGGGGGAGGCCAAAAACATTCAGTACTTC
clone size: -
D gene: TRBD1
J gene: TRBJ2-4
V gene: TRBV27

CDR3 protein: CASSYSKGARQPQHF
CDR3 DNA: TGTGCCAGCAGTTACTCGAAAGGGGCCAGGCAGCCCCAGCATTTT
clone size: -
D gene: -
J gene: TRBJ1-5
V gene: TRBV6-5

CDR3 protein: CSASSGSREQYF
CDR3 DNA: TGCAGTGCTAGTAGCGGGTCCCGCGAGCAGTACTTC
clone size: -
D gene: TRBD2
J gene: TRBJ2-7
V gene: TRBV20-1

CDR3 protein: CASTVLNPRRGQYF
CDR3 DNA: TGTGCCAGCACCGTCCTCAATCCGCGCAGAGGGCAGTACTTC
clone size: -
D gene: -
J gene: TRBJ2-7
V gene: TRBV2

CDR3 protein: CASSGEPTNYGYTF
CDR3 DNA: TGTGCCAGCAGCGGGGAGCCCACTAACTATGGCTACACCTTC
clone size: -
D gene: -
J gene: TRBJ1-2
V gene: TRBV9

CDR3 protein: CASSGFRQGAHREQYF
CDR3 DNA: TGTGCCAGCAGCGGATTCCGACAGGGGGCCCATCGGGAGCAGTACTTC
clone size: -
D gene: TRBD1
J gene: TRBJ2-7
V gene: TRBV3-1/TRBV3-2

CDR3 protein: CASSPRGAGANVLTF
CDR3 DNA: TGCGCCAGCAGCCCCAGAGGCGCTGGGGCCAACGTCCTGACTTTC
clone size: once
D gene: -
J gene: TRBJ2-6
V gene: TRBV4-1

CDR3 protein: CASSLRHVANSNQPQHF
CDR3 DNA: TGTGCCAGCAGCCTGCGGCACGTTGCTAATAGCAATCAGCCCCAGCATTTT
clone size: -
D gene: -
J gene: TRBJ1-5
V gene: TRBV5-6